The 30 T cell receptor beta chains below come from one sample, sequenced in a study of cytomegalovirus exposure and HLA in healthy donors. PCR used 60 Vbeta primers and 13 Jbeta primers. Profiling relied on immunoSEQ multiplex PCR, and the TCRdb table lists in-frame clones only, not all of them. Altogether 90,000 to 130,000 clones are present, around 64% being singletons, with the ten largest covering roughly 9%. Material for sequencing was PBMCs. Receptors originate from a man aged 30 to 45 in good health and CMV-seropositive.

The chain joins TRBV6-6 to TRBJ2-5, with D maybe TRBD1 (5 bases). V gave up 7 bases and J gave up 3 bases, with 9 bases separating them. Per germline, CDR1 MNHNY and CDR2 SVGAGI (reference sequence). The CDR3 sequence is 12 residues long. CDR3 in amino acids: CASKEGEETQYF. The CDR3 coding sequence is TGTGCCAGCAAGGAAGGGGAAGAGACCCAGTACTTC.

V and J are TRBV30 and TRBJ1-3; D possibly corresponds to TRBD1 (5 bases). Trimming took off 3 bases at V and 3 bases at J, with 12 bases between the two ends. CDR3 length: 14 amino acids. Germline V gene sequence: CDR1 GTSNPN, CDR2 SVGIG (reference sequence). This CDR3 reads CAWSQGTLGNTIYF. The CDR3 bases are TGTGCCTGGAGCCAAGGGACTCTTGGAAACACCATATATTTT.

The chain combines TRBV19 with TRBJ1-5; maybe TRBD1 (6 bases). Germline V gives CDR1 LNHDA, CDR2 SQIVND (reference sequence). The V end was cut by 7 bases, the J end by 7 bases, with 17 bases between. The CDR3 has 14 amino acids. CDR3 amino acids: CASKGGWGGQPQHF. The CDR3 nucleotides are TGTGCCAGTAAGGGGGGTTGGGGGGGCCAGCCCCAGCATTTT.

To note about this clone: Because the CDR3's place on the DNA is in doubt, the DNA is left out and the CDR3 is given as listed by TCRdb. The J gene is TRBJ2-1, the V gene TRBV27; TRBD2 is the table's D call, not checked against the DNA. The CDR3 is 14 amino acids in total, end residues counted. Germline loops: CDR1 MNHEY, CDR2 SMNVEV (reference sequence). The CDR3 sequence is CASSSSGSYNEQFF.

This chain connects TRBV18 to TRBJ1-1; TRBD1 agrees at 7 bases. Germline V gene sequence: CDR1 KGHSH, CDR2 LQKENI. The CDR3 covers 13 residues. Germline trimming cut 3 bases from V and 3 bases from J; bases unmatched to any gene: 1. This CDR3 reads CASSPDRDTEAFF. The DNA for the CDR3 is TGTGCCAGCTCACCCGACAGGGACACTGAAGCTTTCTTT.

This chain connects TRBV19 to TRBJ2-5; perhaps TRBD1 as D (5 bases). Germline V CDR1 and CDR2: LNHDA, SQIVND (reference sequence). With 5 bases removed from V and 3 bases from J, the gap between germline ends came to 13 bases. This CDR3 has 14 residues. CDR3 residues: CASSPDQGEETQYF. CDR3 in DNA: TGTGCCAGTAGTCCGGATCAGGGTGAAGAGACCCAGTACTTC.

V gene TRBV5-1 combines with J gene TRBJ1-2; the D is unclear. The CDR3 runs 14 residues. Germline lookup yields CDR1 SGHRS and CDR2 YFSETQ. V lost 2 bases and J lost 0, with 8 bases in between. The CDR3 protein is CASSFTSTNYGYTF. The CDR3 DNA reads TGCGCCAGCAGCTTTACATCAACTAACTATGGCTACACCTTC.

This sequence joins TRBV6-5 and TRBJ1-2, with D perhaps matching TRBD1 (5 bases). The CDR3 totals 12 residues. Germline V gives CDR1 MNHEY, CDR2 SVGAGI. Trimming stripped 4 bases from V and 4 bases from J, with 7 bases between. CDR3 bases: TGTGCCAGCAGTTCGGGGGGCTATGGCTACACCTTC. It translates to CASSSGGYGYTF.

This clone was picked up one time. V gene TRBV7-3 combines with J gene TRBJ1-1, with D possibly matching TRBD1 (6 bases). Germline CDR1 reads SGHTA; CDR2 reads FQGTGA. Trimming took off 4 bases at V and 3 bases at J, with 12 bases between the two ends. This CDR3 is 14 amino acids long. CDR3 sequence reads: CASSSQGGDTEAFF. The CDR3 DNA sequence: TGTGCCAGCAGCTCACAGGGTGGTGACACTGAAGCTTTCTTT.

This clone came up a few times. This sequence joins TRBV14 and TRBJ2-6; D is undetermined. V lost 6 bases, J lost 5 bases, and 8 bases lay in between. From germline, CDR1 is SGHDN and CDR2 FVKESK. The CDR3 sequence is 13 residues long. The CDR3 bases are TGTGCCAGCAGTCTTTCCCGGGCCAACGTCCTGACTTTC. It codes for CASSLSRANVLTF.

This clone was detected a few times. The V and J genes are TRBV25-1 and TRBJ1-5; weak D call: TRBD1 (5 bases). The germline V and J ends were trimmed by 7 bases and 2 bases, with 12 bases remaining between them. This CDR3 comprises 14 residues. Germline-derived CDR1 and CDR2 are MGHDK and SYGVNS. The CDR3 sequence: CASKEGGGNQPQHF. CDR3 in DNA: TGTGCCAGCAAAGAAGGAGGGGGCAATCAGCCCCAGCATTTT.

The chain recombines TRBV4-1 with TRBJ1-4, with 7 bases lining up with TRBD1. Germline-derived CDR1 and CDR2 are MGHRA and YSYEKL. The CDR3 contains 15 residues. With V trimmed by 1 base and J by 8 bases, 7 bases remained unmatched. DNA for the CDR3: TGCGCCAGCAGCCAAGGGGTAGGGGGCGAAGAAAAACTGTTTTTT. Protein: CASSQGVGGEEKLFF.

The chain carries TRBV6-6 and TRBJ1-2; TRBD1 aligns across 7 bases. V dropped 4 bases and J dropped 4; count of bases not matched to a gene: 9. The V gene's germline CDR1 is MNHNY and CDR2 SVGAGI (reference sequence). The CDR3 is 15 amino acids. The DNA for the CDR3 is TGTGCCAGCAGTTCCGAACAGGGGTCCCTCTATGGCTACACCTTC. This translates into CASSSEQGSLYGYTF.

This chain joins TRBV11-2 and TRBJ2-6, with a possible D match to TRBD1 (5 bases). The CDR3 is 19 residues long. The V gene lost 5 bases and the J gene lost 0 bases, with 20 bases spanning the gap. CDR1 and CDR2 (germline): SGHAT, FQNNGV. CDR3 amino acids: CASSRYQGRLNSGANVLTF. The CDR3 DNA reads TGTGCCAGCAGCCGGTACCAGGGCCGTTTAAACTCTGGGGCCAACGTCCTGACTTTC.

The chain recombines TRBV9 with TRBJ1-1; D perhaps matches TRBD1 (5 bases). V was cut by 2 bases and J by 1 base, with 15 bases left in between. Germline CDR1 reads SGDLS; CDR2 reads YYNGEE. The CDR3 is 16 amino acids. The CDR3 DNA follows: TGTGCCAGCAGCGTTCAGGGTCAGTCTACGAACACTGAAGCTTTCTTT. It translates to CASSVQGQSTNTEAFF.

The genes are TRBV19 and TRBJ2-5; D is uncertain. V was trimmed by 5 bases and J by 2 bases, leaving 9 bases between them. From germline, CDR1 is LNHDA and CDR2 SQIVND (reference sequence). This CDR3 is built from 13 residues. DNA of the CDR3: TGTGCCAGTAGTTTTCAAGCGCAAGAGACCCAGTACTTC. Its translation is CASSFQAQETQYF.

V gene TRBV28 combines with J gene TRBJ2-1; 7 positions agree with TRBD2. The V segment lost 7 bases and the J segment 7 bases; nucleotides outside the gene matches: 25. The V gene's germline CDR1 is MDHEN and CDR2 SYDVKM. The CDR3 runs 19 residues. The CDR3 coding sequence is TGTGCCAGCATTTACGACCCCCTAGTGGGAGGGCCCATGGAGAATGAGCAGTTCTTC. Protein: CASIYDPLVGGPMENEQFF. Full variable domain (rest looked up from reference TRBV28 and TRBJ2-1): DVKVTQSSRYLVKRTGEKVFLECVQDMDHENMFWYRQDPGLGLRLIYFSYDVKMKEKGDIPEGYSVSREKKERFSLILESASTNQTSMYLCASIYDPLVGGPMENEQFFGPGTRLTVL.

The rearrangement uses TRBV18 and TRBJ2-7; no definite D call. The V end was cut by 0 bases, the J end by 2 bases, with 5 bases between. Germline-derived CDR1 and CDR2 are KGHSH and LQKENI. The CDR3 is made up of 13 amino acids. The CDR3, as DNA: TGTGCCAGCTCACCACCAGAGGCCTACGAGCAGTACTTC. The encoded protein is CASSPPEAYEQYF.

The J gene is TRBJ1-2, the V gene TRBV28; the D is unclear. Trimming removed 4 bases from V and 0 bases from J, with 12 bases in between. This CDR3 is 15 amino acids long. CDR1 and CDR2 from the germline V gene are MDHEN and SYDVKM. CDR3 amino acids: CASSSRLGANYGYTF. CDR3 sequence (DNA): TGTGCCAGCAGTTCCCGGCTAGGAGCTAACTATGGCTACACCTTC.

This clone was counted between two and nine times. The chain links TRBV7-2 to TRBJ2-7, with 9 bases aligning to TRBD1. Trimming removed 3 bases from V and 5 bases from J; junction bases left unmatched: 8. The CDR3 extends over 15 amino acids. The germline gives CDR1 SGHTA, CDR2 FQGNSA. The CDR3 protein is CASSFQAGQGHEQYV. Here the CDR3 DNA reads TGTGCCAGCAGCTTTCAGGCGGGACAGGGCCACGAGCAGTACGTC.

This clone was found a few times. The V gene is TRBV28, the J gene TRBJ1-2, with no clear D. Germline V lookup: CDR1 MDHEN, CDR2 SYDVKM. Trimming took off 5 bases at V and 8 bases at J, with 9 bases between the two ends. The CDR3 extends over 11 amino acids. In DNA form, the CDR3 reads TGTGCCAGCAGTGTGAGGCAGGGCTACACCTTC. Translating gives CASSVRQGYTF.

The J gene is TRBJ1-1, the V gene TRBV11-3; 9 bases agree with TRBD1. The CDR3 has 14 amino acids. CDR1 is SGHNT and CDR2 is YENEEA in the germline V gene. V was clipped by 7 bases and J by 3 bases; unmatched bases: 6. The CDR3 DNA follows: TGTGCCAGCATGTTGAGGACAGGGGACACTGAAGCTTTCTTT. The encoded protein is CASMLRTGDTEAFF.

This chain links TRBV27 with TRBJ2-5; possible D gene TRBD2, 5 bases. The CDR3 is made up of 15 amino acids. CDR1 is MNHEY and CDR2 is SMNVEV in the germline V gene (reference sequence). V was trimmed by 6 bases and J by 4 bases, leaving 18 bases between them. CDR3 sequence (DNA): TGTGCCAGCAGGCTACTAGAACAGAGAGGAGAGACCCAGTACTTC. Its protein is CASRLLEQRGETQYF.

This clone appeared a few times. The rearrangement joins TRBV29-1 to TRBJ1-1; D gene uncertain. Per the germline V gene, CDR1 is SQVTM and CDR2 is ANQGSEA. The CDR3 spans 14 residues. The germline V and J ends were trimmed by 5 bases and 0 bases, with 13 bases remaining between them. The CDR3 is CSVRPSGMNTEAFF. Here the CDR3 DNA reads TGCAGCGTTCGACCTAGCGGAATGAACACTGAAGCTTTCTTT. Combining the CDR3 with reference TRBV29-1 and TRBJ1-1 gives the whole variable domain SAVISQKPSRDICQRGTSLTIQCQVDSQVTMMFWYRQQPGQSLTLIATANQGSEATYESGFVIDKFPISRPNLTFSTLTVSNMSPEDSSIYLCSVRPSGMNTEAFFGQGTRLTVV.

The rearrangement links TRBV5-1 to TRBJ2-5; 8 bases match TRBD1. This CDR3 contains 13 residues. The V and J ends lost 8 bases and 4 bases, in that order; junction bases with no gene match: 7. CDR1 is SGHRS, CDR2 YFSETQ, per germline. Written as DNA, the CDR3 is TGCGCCAGTCATGAACAGGGGGGAGAGACCCAGTACTTC. Translation: CASHEQGGETQYF. Looking up the rest from reference TRBV5-1 and TRBJ2-5 gives the full variable domain: KAGVTQTPRYLIKTRGQQVTLSCSPISGHRSVSWYQQTPGQGLQFLFEYFSETQRNKGNFPGRFSGRQFSNSRSEMNVSTLELGDSALYLCASHEQGGETQYFGPGTRLLVL.

This clone was seen a single time. The V and J genes are TRBV9 and TRBJ1-1; TRBD1 is a possible D gene (6 bases). Germline V CDR1 and CDR2: SGDLS, YYNGEE. This CDR3 comprises 15 residues. The V and J ends lost 4 bases and 5 bases respectively, with 18 bases between them. The CDR3 loop is CASSPIWGGRTEAFF. CDR3 bases: TGTGCCAGCAGCCCTATCTGGGGGGGCAGGACTGAAGCTTTCTTT.

V usage is TRBV28 and J usage is TRBJ1-3, with 9 bases aligning to TRBD1. The CDR3 consists of 13 residues. With 2 bases clipped from V and 13 bases from J, the junction kept 6 bases outside the gene matches. Germline V CDR1 and CDR2: MDHEN, SYDVKM. CDR3 protein: CASSLNPGQGIYF. The CDR3 DNA is TGTGCCAGCAGTTTAAACCCGGGACAGGGAATATATTTT.

This clone was found once. The chain recombines TRBV9 with TRBJ2-7; a weak D match, TRBD1 (7 bases). CDR3 length equals 18 residues. Between the trimmed V and J ends, which lost 0 bases and 1 base, there was a span of 20 bases. Germline V gene sequence: CDR1 SGDLS, CDR2 YYNGEE. The CDR3 reads CASSVGGATGEVSYEQYV. The CDR3 nucleotides are TGTGCCAGCAGCGTAGGAGGGGCCACAGGGGAGGTATCCTACGAGCAGTACGTC.

This clone was observed a handful of times. The chain carries TRBV27 and TRBJ1-2, with 7 bases matching TRBD1. After removal of 2 bases from V and 7 bases from J, the junction contained 10 bases not matched to a gene. Germline values: CDR1 MNHEY, CDR2 SMNVEV (reference sequence). This CDR3 comprises 15 residues. CDR3 sequence reads: CASSLTTGTRGGYTF. The CDR3 DNA reads TGTGCCAGCAGTTTAACGACAGGGACAAGGGGTGGCTACACCTTC.

The genes are TRBV19 and TRBJ1-1; 7 bases are a match to TRBD1. J lost 5 bases, V lost 2 bases, and 5 bases had no gene match. This CDR3 has 14 amino acids. CDR1 is LNHDA and CDR2 is SQIVND in the germline V gene (reference sequence). The chain's CDR3 is CASSIQGGGTEAFF. The CDR3 DNA follows: TGTGCCAGTAGTATACAGGGGGGAGGTACTGAAGCTTTCTTT.